This passage covers 4 T cell receptor beta chains from one sample sequenced in a study of T cell repertoires in cytomegalovirus infection. One entry per CDR3 protein, called by TCRdb with MiXCR from the reads. The sample gives about 400,000 distinct CDR3 sequences, roughly 18% of which show up once; roughly 8.7% is in the top ten. Sample: PBMCs. The receptor set was obtained from a human donor in good health (CMV status not recorded). Some clones in this sample may be carry-over from other donors' samples.

This clonotype appeared a few times. The chain joins TRBV4-1 to TRBJ2-7, with 10 bases aligning to TRBD2. The CDR3 sequence is 15 residues long. Germline-derived CDR1 and CDR2 are MGHRA and YSYEKL. Trimming at V came to 5 bases and at J to 4 bases, leaving 8 bases not matched to a gene. The CDR3 bases are TGCGCCAGCAGCTCAAAGACTAGCGGGCGGTACGAGCAGTACTTC. Translated: CASSSKTSGRYEQYF.

This chain connects TRBV6-6 to TRBJ2-1; TRBD2 aligns across 8 bases. From germline, CDR1 is MNHNY and CDR2 SVGAGI (reference sequence). The CDR3 length is 17 residues. The trim removed 3 bases at V and 4 bases at J, leaving 11 bases unmatched. The CDR3 sequence: CASSYSGPAGVYNEQFF. The DNA for the CDR3 is TGTGCCAGCAGTTATTCCGGGCCAGCGGGAGTTTACAATGAGCAGTTCTTC.

Many counts were recorded for this clonotype. The V and J genes are TRBV7-2 and TRBJ2-5; 9 nucleotides line up with TRBD2. The junction had 4 bases not matched to a gene; V was cut back by 1 base and J by 7 bases. Germline loops: CDR1 SGHTA, CDR2 FQGNSA. This CDR3 spans 14 amino acids. The CDR3 loop reads CASSLEKRGVTQYF. DNA for the CDR3: TGTGCCAGCAGCTTAGAGAAGCGGGGGGTGACCCAGTACTTC.

A remark on this clonotype: A much larger clone lies one base from this, so it may be a read error. The chain recombines TRBV20-1 with TRBJ2-7; 11 bases fit TRBD1. The CDR3 contains 13 residues. Germline V gene data show CDR1 as DFQATT and CDR2 as SNEGSKA (reference sequence). As DNA, the CDR3 is TGCAGTGCTTGGACAGGGGGCCGGCACGAGAAGTACTTC. As protein: CSAWTGGRHEKYF.